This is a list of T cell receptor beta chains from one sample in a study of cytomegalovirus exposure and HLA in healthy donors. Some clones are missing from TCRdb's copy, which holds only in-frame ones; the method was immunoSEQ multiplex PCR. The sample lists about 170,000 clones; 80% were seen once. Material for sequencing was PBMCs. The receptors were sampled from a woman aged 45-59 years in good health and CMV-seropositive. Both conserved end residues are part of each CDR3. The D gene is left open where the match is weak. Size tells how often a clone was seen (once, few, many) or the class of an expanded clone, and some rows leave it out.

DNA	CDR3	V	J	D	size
TGTGCTAGCAGCCGCGGACTAGCGGGAATCACAGATACGCAGTATTTT	CASSRGLAGITDTQYF	TRBV7-7	TRBJ2-3	TRBD2	NA
TGTGCCAGCAGCTTAAAGGCTAGCGGGAATAGAGGTGAGCAGTTCTTC	CASSLKASGNRGEQFF	TRBV7-3	TRBJ2-1	TRBD2	NA
TGTGCCAGCAGGGGGGGCTCCTACAATGAGCAGTTCTTC	CASRGGSYNEQFF	TRBV6-5	TRBJ2-1	NA	once
TGTGCCAGCAGTCCTAGCGGGAGTCAGGAGACCCAGTACTTC	CASSPSGSQETQYF	TRBV5-4	TRBJ2-5	TRBD2	NA
TGTGCCAGCAGCCTAGGTCCTACGGCAGGCCTCATGAACACTGAAGCTTTCTTT	CASSLGPTAGLMNTEAFF	TRBV7-8	TRBJ1-1	NA	once
TGTGCCAGTAGTATACTAGCGGCGAACACCGGGGAGCTGTTTTTT	CASSILAANTGELFF	TRBV19	TRBJ2-2	TRBD2	few
TGTGCCAGCAGCTTATCGGACAGGGGAGATCAGCCCCAGCATTTT	CASSLSDRGDQPQHF	TRBV5-6	TRBJ1-5	TRBD1	NA
TGTGCCAGCAGCCTAGGCCAGGGGGCGGCTTCTGGCTACACCTTC	CASSLGQGAASGYTF	TRBV7-9	TRBJ1-2	TRBD1	once
TGTGCCAGCAGTTTGGCGGGGAAGGGTCCCGGGGATACGCAGTATTTT	CASSLAGKGPGDTQYF	TRBV28	TRBJ2-3	NA	NA
TGCGCCAGCAGCCCCTCTCAGGGGCAAGAGACCCAGTACTTC	CASSPSQGQETQYF	TRBV5-1	TRBJ2-5	NA	NA
TGTGCCAGCAGCTCCCCACGGCGGGATTCACCGAACACCGGGGAGCTGTTTTTT	CASSSPRRDSPNTGELFF	TRBV7-6	TRBJ2-2	NA	NA
TGTGCCAGCAGTCCCCTGAATTGGGCGGGGGGTTACAATGAGCAGTTCTTC	CASSPLNWAGGYNEQFF	TRBV27	TRBJ2-1	TRBD2	NA
TGCGCCAGCAGCCAAGTCCGGGCTGGAAGGGGGGGATATTTACTGAGCACCGGGGAGCTGTTTTTT	CASSQVRAGRGGYLLSTGELFF	TRBV4-3	TRBJ2-2	NA	NA
TGTGCCAGCCGCCCAACCCGCCCAGGAGGGAACACTGAAGCTTTCTTT	CASRPTRPGGNTEAFF	TRBV27	TRBJ1-1	NA	few
TGTGCGACAGCACGCACAGATACGCAGTATTTT	CATARTDTQYF	TRBV19	TRBJ2-3	NA	NA
TGTGCCAGCAGTTACGGGACAGAGGGCTACGAGCAGTACTTC	CASSYGTEGYEQYF	TRBV6-5	TRBJ2-7	TRBD1	NA
TGTGCCAGCAGCTTAGCGGGCAACTATGGCTACACCTTC	CASSLAGNYGYTF	TRBV5-5	TRBJ1-2	NA	NA
TGTGCCAGCAGCCCCCGCAGTAGCGGGGGGGCCGGCGAGCAGTACTTC	CASSPRSSGGAGEQYF	TRBV7-3	TRBJ2-7	TRBD2	NA
TGTGCCAGCAGCTTCACTGGAAACACCATATATTTT	CASSFTGNTIYF	TRBV7-9	TRBJ1-3	NA	NA
TGTGCCAGCAGTTTGGTGGGGGGCACTGAAGCTTTCTTT	CASSLVGGTEAFF	TRBV27	TRBJ1-1	NA	NA
TGTGCCAGCAGCCGGACAGGGGGTAAGGGTACGCAGTATTTT	CASSRTGGKGTQYF	TRBV7-9	TRBJ2-3	TRBD1	NA
TGCGCCAGCAGCTCAAACGGACAGGGGGCGGTCGGCTACACCTTC	CASSSNGQGAVGYTF	TRBV5-1	TRBJ1-2	TRBD1	NA
TGTGCCAGCAGCCAAAACAGGGGTGGAAACACCATATATTTT	CASSQNRGGNTIYF	TRBV7-6	TRBJ1-3	TRBD1	few
TGTGCCAGCAGCTCCGGGACAGGCTATGAAAAACTGTTTTTT	CASSSGTGYEKLFF	TRBV5-4	TRBJ1-4	TRBD1	NA
TGTGCCAGCAGCCCCGGGACATCAACTAACTATGGCTACACCTTC	CASSPGTSTNYGYTF	TRBV6-5	TRBJ1-2	NA	NA
TGTGCCAGCAGCTTAGGAGGGCCCTACGAGCAGTACTTC	CASSLGGPYEQYF	TRBV7-2	TRBJ2-7	NA	NA
TGCGCCAGCAGAACCAGCGCCACAGATACGCAGTATTTT	CASRTSATDTQYF	TRBV5-1	TRBJ2-3	NA	NA